Presented here are 25 T cell receptor beta chains from one specimen sequenced in a study of blood T cells in healthy people across ages. Sample-barcoded 5' priming and a J-beta primer mix drove a second PCR of roughly 6 to 12 cycles. TCRdb itself ran the 5' RACE reads through MiXCR, one entry per CDR3 protein. Of about 1.6 million distinct CDR3 sequences listed, about 35% were seen once; the top ten hold about 11%. The specimen was blood. All receptors derive from a woman in her 30s in good health.

The rearrangement uses TRBV20-1 and TRBJ2-3; 8 positions match TRBD2. From germline, CDR1 is DFQATT and CDR2 SNEGSKA (reference sequence). The CDR3 runs to 14 residues. The V gene end was trimmed by 6 bases and the J gene end by 0 bases; junction bases not matched to a gene: 5. The CDR3 DNA reads TGCAGTGCCAAAGCGGGAGTCAGCACAGATACGCAGTATTTT. It encodes CSAKAGVSTDTQYF.

Only a few counts were recorded for this clonotype. The gene calls are TRBV7-3 and TRBJ2-7; no definite D call. The germline V gene has CDR1 SGHTA and CDR2 FQGTGA. V dropped 2 bases and J dropped 3 bases, with 8 bases sitting between them. This CDR3 is 13 amino acids long. CDR3 protein: CASSLDGHYEQYF. DNA for the CDR3: TGTGCCAGCAGCTTAGACGGTCACTACGAGCAGTACTTC.

This clonotype was observed a few times. V and J are TRBV20-1 and TRBJ1-2, with D tentatively TRBD1 (6 bases). The CDR3 is 12 residues long. Trimming stripped 5 bases from V and 5 bases from J, with 12 bases between. The germline V gene encodes CDR1 DFQATT and CDR2 SNEGSKA (reference sequence). The CDR3 coding sequence is TGCAGTGCTCCTAAGGACAGTTATGGCTACACCTTC. This translates into CSAPKDSYGYTF.

The chain recombines TRBV7-2 with TRBJ2-7; 9 bases map to TRBD2. V trimming: 1 base; J trimming: 0 bases; junction bases outside the gene matches: 7. The germline V gene encodes CDR1 SGHTA and CDR2 FQGNSA. The CDR3 totals 17 residues. This CDR3 reads CASSLDSSGIISYEQYF. The DNA for the CDR3 is TGTGCCAGCAGCTTAGACTCTAGCGGGATCATCTCCTACGAGCAGTACTTC.

CDR3 amino acids: CADGTGGYGGETQYF. Written as DNA, the CDR3 is TGTGCCGATGGGACAGGGGGCTATGGAGGGGAGACCCAGTACTTC. This chain joins TRBV5-8 and TRBJ2-7; 12 nucleotides align to TRBD1. The J call may not be correct, given that the DNA end is closer to TRBJ2-5. The CDR3 extends over 15 amino acids. CDR1 and CDR2 (germline): SGHTS, YDEGEE.

This clonotype was recorded a few times. The chain links TRBV6-1 to TRBJ2-7; D perhaps matches TRBD1 (6 bases). Germline V gives CDR1 MNHNS, CDR2 SASEGT. V lost 2 bases and J 5 bases, leaving 28 bases between the germline ends. This CDR3 is 19 amino acids long. The DNA of the CDR3 is TGTGCCAGCAGTGAAAGGGGGACCCCGGATATGGCGGACCCTAACGAGCAGTACTTC. It yields the protein CASSERGTPDMADPNEQYF.

About this clonotype itself: A much larger clone sits a single nucleotide away, making a read error possible. This chain links TRBV7-8 with TRBJ2-4, with a possible D match to TRBD1 (6 bases). The last part of the DNA fits TRBJ2-7 better; the J call may be wrong. Germline V gene lookup returns CDR1 SGHVS and CDR2 FQNEAQ. This CDR3 region has 14 residues. CDR3 in DNA: TGTGCCAGCAACTTAGCGCGGACAGCCTACGAGCAGTACTTC. Translating it yields CASNLARTAYEQYF.

The chain uses TRBV27 and TRBJ2-3; 7 positions match TRBD2. CDR3 length equals 17 residues. V lost 2 bases to trimming and J lost 2 bases; unmatched junction nucleotides: 10. CDR1 is MNHEY, CDR2 SMNVEV, per germline (reference sequence). The chain's CDR3 is CASSLIFSSGNTDTQYF. The CDR3 DNA reads TGTGCCAGCAGTTTAATATTTTCGAGCGGGAACACAGATACGCAGTATTTT.

The CDR3 DNA is TGTGCCAGCAGCCAACCGGGACAACCGAACACTGAAGCTTTCTTT. Protein sequence: CASSQPGQPNTEAFF. The rearrangement links TRBV4-2 to TRBJ1-1; D possibly corresponds to TRBD1 (6 bases). This CDR3 is built from 15 residues. V was clipped by 2 bases and J by 1 base, with 11 bases between them. CDR1 LGHNA and CDR2 YNFKEQ come from the germline V gene.

This clonotype has more than one count but fewer than ten. The chain employs TRBV28 and TRBJ1-5; D not resolved. The CDR3 runs to 14 residues. Germline V gene lookup returns CDR1 MDHEN and CDR2 SYDVKM. V lost 6 bases and J lost 3, with 12 bases in between. CDR3 region: CASSKDGYNQPQHF. The CDR3 bases are TGTGCCAGCAGCAAGGACGGATACAATCAGCCCCAGCATTTT.

This chain uses TRBV20-1 with TRBJ1-5, with 8 bases identical to TRBD1. Germline CDR1 reads DFQATT; CDR2 reads SNEGSKA (reference sequence). The V and J ends lost 1 base and 2 bases, in that order; junction bases with no gene match: 4. The CDR3 runs 15 residues. The CDR3 nucleotides read TGCAGTGCTAGAGGACAGGGGTTGGGCAATCAGCCCCAGCATTTT. Protein sequence: CSARGQGLGNQPQHF.

As regards this clonotype: This clone may be a read error of a much larger clone one base away. The gene calls are TRBV7-9 and TRBJ2-7; maybe TRBD2 (7 bases). Germline values: CDR1 SEHNR, CDR2 FQNEAQ (reference sequence). The CDR3 is 14 amino acids. In nucleotides, the CDR3 is TGTGCCAGCAGCTCCCGGGGGGCCGCCTACGGGCAGTACTTC. This gives the protein CASSSRGAAYGQYF.

This clonotype has a handful of counts. The V call is TRBV25-1, the J call TRBJ1-4, with D hard to call. Trimming took off 1 base at V and 8 bases at J, with 14 bases between the two ends. This CDR3 has 15 amino acids. Germline CDR1 MGHDK, CDR2 SYGVNS. In nucleotides, the CDR3 is TGTGCCAGCAGTGAATTCAGCCAGTTGAGGGAAAAACTGTTTTTT. It encodes CASSEFSQLREKLFF.

This clonotype is a singleton in its sample. This sequence joins TRBV14 and TRBJ1-1; D is unclear. Trimming cost V 7 bases and J 3 bases, with 18 bases left between them. In germline, CDR1 is SGHDN, CDR2 FVKESK. CDR3 length: 15 residues. CDR3 sequence reads: CASTDTRLSYTEAFF. The CDR3 DNA sequence: TGTGCCAGCACCGACACCCGTTTGTCGTACACTGAAGCTTTCTTT.

Notes on this clonotype: The junction departs from the called germline gene at one end, perhaps through a read error. The V call is TRBV29-1, the J call TRBJ2-5; D gene ambiguous. The CDR3 totals 17 residues. Germline loops: CDR1 SQVTM, CDR2 ANQGSEA. CDR3 protein: CSVEEEMSGFIEETRYF. CDR3 nucleotides: TGCAGCGTTGAAGAAGAGATGTCGGGCTTTATAGAGGAGACCCGGTACTTC.

This clonotype was recorded a few times. The rearrangement uses TRBV3-1 and TRBJ2-5; 12 nucleotides align to TRBD2. The CDR3 is made up of 16 amino acids. Germline V gene lookup returns CDR1 LGHDT and CDR2 YNNKEL (reference sequence). V shed 3 bases and J 3 bases; nucleotides not matched to a gene: 5. CDR3 residues: CASSQAGLAGKETQYF. The DNA of the CDR3 is TGTGCCAGCAGCCAGGCAGGACTAGCGGGGAAAGAGACCCAGTACTTC.

This clonotype showed up many times. The chain carries TRBV29-1 and TRBJ2-7, with TRBD1 identical over 7 bases. The CDR3 runs 14 residues. Germline assignment: CDR1 SQVTM and CDR2 ANQGSEA. V was pared by 6 bases and J by 3 bases, with 11 bases of the junction left unmatched. CDR3 coding DNA: TGCAGCGTAAGACAGGGTAGTCCCTTCTACGAGCAGTACTTC. Translating it yields CSVRQGSPFYEQYF.

The chain links TRBV15 to TRBJ2-3; D is perhaps TRBD1 (5 bases). The V gene lost 5 bases and the J gene lost 2 bases, with 14 bases spanning the gap. The CDR3 has 15 residues. In germline, CDR1 is LNHNV, CDR2 YYDKDF (reference sequence). The CDR3: CATSRGQINTDTQYF. The CDR3 DNA is TGTGCCACCAGCCGTGGACAAATCAACACAGATACGCAGTATTTT.

J is TRBJ2-5 and V is TRBV4-1; 8 nucleotides align to TRBD2. The germline CDR1 and CDR2 sequences are MGHRA and YSYEKL. V lost 2 bases, J lost 2 bases, and 7 bases stayed unmatched. The CDR3 contains 16 residues. Here the CDR3 DNA reads TGCGCCAGCAGCCAAATCCTAGCGGGCGAACAAGAGACCCAGTACTTC. It encodes CASSQILAGEQETQYF.

The V call is TRBV5-1, the J call TRBJ2-1, with D perhaps matching TRBD2 (6 bases). This CDR3 contains 15 residues. CDR1 and CDR2 from the germline V gene are SGHRS and YFSETQ. Trimming removed 0 bases at V and 7 bases at J, with 14 bases between. The CDR3, as DNA: TGCGCCAGCAGCTTGGCCGCCGGGAGCTCTAATGAGCAGTTCTTC. Its protein is CASSLAAGSSNEQFF.

V usage is TRBV27 and J usage is TRBJ2-7, with D perhaps TRBD1 (6 bases). Trimming pared 6 bases from V and 1 base from J, leaving 19 bases between. From germline, CDR1 is MNHEY and CDR2 SMNVEV (reference sequence). The CDR3 extends over 16 amino acids. The CDR3 coding sequence is TGTGCCAGCAGCAGCAGCACCGGGACACGGTCCTACGAGCAGTACTTC. As protein: CASSSSTGTRSYEQYF.

On this clonotype: One junction end disagrees with the germline gene, perhaps due to a read error. The chain employs TRBV18 and TRBJ2-1, with D hard to call. CDR1 and CDR2 (germline): KGHSH, LQKENI. The length of the CDR3 is 12 residues. CDR3: CASSPLVNERFF. The CDR3 DNA is TGTGCCAGCTCACCGCTTGTAAATGAGCGGTTCTTC.

The rearrangement links TRBV5-1 to TRBJ2-7, with 7 bases lining up with TRBD1. With 2 bases clipped from V and 7 bases from J, the junction kept 12 bases outside the gene matches. This CDR3 is 15 amino acids long. Germline lookup yields CDR1 SGHRS and CDR2 YFSETQ. This chain's CDR3 is CASSFTGTEAREQYF. The CDR3 nucleotides are TGCGCCAGCAGCTTTACCGGGACAGAGGCGCGGGAGCAGTACTTC.

The chain recombines TRBV12-3 or TRBV12-4 with TRBJ2-4; TRBD2 might be the D (6 bases). CDR3 length equals 14 residues. With 5 bases removed from V and 15 bases from J, the gap between germline ends came to 23 bases. The CDR3 reads CASSGGFLQETRYF. The CDR3 DNA follows: TGTGCCAGCAGTGGGGGGTTCCTTCAAGAGACCCGGTACTTC.

This clonotype was counted only a few times. The rearrangement links TRBV29-1 to TRBJ1-2; D is unresolved. Between the trimmed V and J ends, which lost 3 bases and 8 bases, there was a span of 10 bases. The CDR3 extends over 11 amino acids. CDR1 is SQVTM and CDR2 is ANQGSEA in the germline V gene. CDR3 bases: TGCAGCGTTGAGAGTGGTGGCGGCTACACCTTC. Translating it yields CSVESGGGYTF.